This TCR beta chain was captured in a study of beta chain features in type 1 diabetes. CDR3 length: 16 amino acids. J lost 4 bases, V lost 2 bases, and 4 bases had no gene match. Germline-derived CDR1 and CDR2 are MNHNS and SASEGT. The study's findings and limits: A moderate, significant TCRB CDR3 shortening appeared in type 1 diabetes across four CD4+ subsets. Reduced insertions and increased deletions marked VDJ junctions in type 1 diabetes patients. Naive, central memory and regulatory TCRB repertoires appeared more similar among patients than healthy donors.

Sorting gave populations that all exceeded 98% purity. This clone was counted between two and nine times. Its specificity is not known. Sequenced material consisted of expressed TCRB transcripts (all of the isolated RNA was reverse transcribed). Profiled with immunoSEQ multiplex PCR; TCRdb holds only in-frame clones, not every one. This sample has a few hundred thousand clones, with 9.6% found just once. The TCR comes from a woman aged 18-29 years in good health. V gene TRBV6-1 combines with J gene TRBJ2-1, with 11 bases matching TRBD2. The sample taken for sequencing was naive CD4+ T cells from blood. CDR3 nucleotides: TGTGCCAGCAGTGAAACTAGCGGGGGATATTACAATGAGCAGTTCTTC. It translates to CASSETSGGYYNEQFF.